A single sample gave rise to the 32 T cell receptor beta chains below, sequenced in a study of cytomegalovirus exposure and HLA in healthy donors. PCR employed 60 Vbeta and 13 Jbeta primers. Data came from immunoSEQ multiplex PCR; TCRdb stores just in-frame clones and leaves some out. The sample lists about 170,000 clones, roughly 81% occurring once. Sequenced sample: PBMCs. The receptors come from a girl aged 10 to 17 in good health and CMV-seropositive.

The rearrangement joins TRBV6-5 to TRBJ2-5; 8 bases are a match to TRBD2. The V gene end was trimmed by 5 bases and the J gene end by 3 bases; junction bases not matched to a gene: 5. The CDR3 totals 14 residues. Germline CDR1 and CDR2: MNHEY and SVGAGI. CDR3 in DNA: TGTGCCAGCAGTCCCACGGGGGGGGAAGAGACCCAGTACTTC. It yields the protein CASSPTGGEETQYF.

This clone was recorded a few times. Other nucleotide sequences in the sample specify the same CDR3. This chain links TRBV9 with TRBJ1-3; D is undetermined. V was cut by 0 bases and J by 4 bases, with 5 bases left in between. This CDR3 spans 13 amino acids. From germline, CDR1 is SGDLS and CDR2 YYNGEE. The DNA of the CDR3 is TGTGCCAGCAGCGTAGGTCAGGGAAACACCATATATTTT. Encoded protein: CASSVGQGNTIYF.

The rearrangement joins TRBV12-5 to TRBJ1-5; unclear D gene. The germline V and J ends were trimmed by 6 bases and 7 bases, with 10 bases remaining between them. The CDR3 covers 12 residues. The germline CDR1 and CDR2 sequences are LGHNT and FRNRAP. As DNA, the CDR3 is TGTGCTAGTGGCTCCACTAGCCAGCCCCAGCATTTT. Translation gives CASGSTSQPQHF. The full variable domain, with the rest looked up from reference TRBV12-5 and TRBJ1-5, is DARVTQTPRHKVTEMGQEVTMRCQPILGHNTVFWYRQTMMQGLELLAYFRNRAPLDDSGMPKDRFSAEMPDATLATLKIQPSEPRDSAVYFCASGSTSQPQHFGDGTRLSIL.

The V gene is TRBV27, the J gene TRBJ1-2; 9 bases agree with TRBD1. The germline CDR1 and CDR2 sequences are MNHEY and SMNVEV (reference sequence). Unmatched junction bases numbered 3, after V lost 6 bases and J lost 4 bases. CDR3 length: 13 amino acids. The CDR3 loop reads CASSQDRGYGYTF. As DNA, the CDR3 is TGTGCCAGCAGCCAGGACAGGGGCTATGGCTACACCTTC.

This chain joins TRBV7-9 and TRBJ1-2, with 10 bases that match TRBD1. V shed 1 base and J 8 bases; nucleotides not matched to a gene: 10. This CDR3 comprises 16 residues. Germline V gene sequence: CDR1 SEHNR, CDR2 FQNEAQ (reference sequence). Here the CDR3 reads CASSLEGQGNVGGYTF. In nucleotides, the CDR3 is TGTGCCAGCAGCTTAGAGGGACAGGGGAACGTAGGAGGCTACACCTTC.

This clone was recorded a few times. The rearrangement joins TRBV21-1 to TRBJ1-4; no check of the table's D call, TRBD1, against the DNA was made. TRBV21-1 is listed as a pseudogene. The CDR3 totals 13 residues. The CDR3 DNA reads as TGTGCCTCTCCTAGACAGGTTAATGAAAAACTGTTTTTT. It is translated as CASPRQVNEKLFF.

V gene TRBV19 combines with J gene TRBJ1-1, with no clear D. The CDR3 loop spans 16 amino acids. V gave up 2 bases and J gave up 0 bases, with 13 bases separating them. The germline gives CDR1 LNHDA, CDR2 SQIVND (reference sequence). DNA for the CDR3: TGTGCCAGTAGTATAAAGGGAGCCACGTTGAACACTGAAGCTTTCTTT. Its translation is CASSIKGATLNTEAFF.

This clone was detected only once. The V gene is TRBV6-6, the J gene TRBJ2-7; perhaps TRBD2 as D (5 bases). Trimming shortened V by 5 bases and J by 2 bases, and 10 bases separated the two germline ends. Germline lookup yields CDR1 MNHNY and CDR2 SVGAGI (reference sequence). The CDR3 has 13 residues. In nucleotides, the CDR3 is TGTGCCAGCAGTGCCGGGATTACCTACGAGCAGTACTTC. It codes for CASSAGITYEQYF.

The chain carries TRBV11-3 and TRBJ1-2; 8 bases agree with TRBD1. The CDR3 runs 16 residues. Unmatched junction bases numbered 10, after V lost 1 base and J lost 6 bases. CDR1 SGHNT and CDR2 YENEEA come from the germline V gene. The CDR3 nucleotides are TGTGCCAGCAGCTTAGCGGCAGGGGGCAGAGGCGATGGCTACACCTTC. Protein: CASSLAAGGRGDGYTF.

This clone appeared once. CDR3 sequence: CASSVDRGLGNQPQHF. In DNA form, the CDR3 reads TGTGCCAGTAGTGTTGACAGGGGGTTGGGCAATCAGCCCCAGCATTTT. The chain is built from TRBV19 and TRBJ1-5, with 9 nucleotides matching TRBD1. With V trimmed by 5 bases and J by 2 bases, 7 bases remained unmatched. CDR3 length: 16 amino acids. Per germline, CDR1 LNHDA and CDR2 SQIVND (reference sequence).

The chain has TRBV11-3 and TRBJ2-1, with 8 bases lining up with TRBD1. Germline-derived CDR1 and CDR2 are SGHNT and YENEEA. Losses at the gene ends were 0 bases for V and 4 bases for J; bases not matched to a gene: 2. The CDR3 sequence is 15 residues long. The CDR3 region has the DNA TGTGCCAGCAGCTTAGAAGGGACAGGTTACAATGAGCAGTTCTTC. Translation: CASSLEGTGYNEQFF.

This chain joins TRBV6-5 and TRBJ2-7, with 9 bases lining up with TRBD1. J lost 12 bases, V lost 4 bases, and 7 bases had no gene match. Germline V gene sequence: CDR1 MNHEY, CDR2 SVGAGI. The CDR3 consists of 12 residues. The CDR3, as DNA: TGTGCCAGCAGTTCCCCCGGGACAGGGTTGTACTTC. Translated: CASSSPGTGLYF.

The chain combines TRBV4-1 with TRBJ2-3; D is perhaps TRBD2 (6 bases). CDR3 length: 18 amino acids. Trimming left V 2 bases short and J 4 bases short, with 22 bases between. The V gene's germline CDR1 is MGHRA and CDR2 YSYEKL. CDR3 DNA sequence: TGCGCCAGCAGCCAACCCCTGTCCGGGACTCACGGACCAGATACGCAGTATTTT. This encodes CASSQPLSGTHGPDTQYF.

This chain connects TRBV7-2 to TRBJ2-5; 7 bases line up with TRBD1. This CDR3 spans 13 amino acids. CDR1 is SGHTA and CDR2 is FQGNSA in the germline V gene. V was pared by 4 bases and J by 5 bases, with 4 bases of the junction left unmatched. This CDR3 reads CASSWDSRETQYF. CDR3 DNA: TGTGCCAGCAGCTGGGACAGTCGGGAGACCCAGTACTTC.

The chain carries TRBV4-1 and TRBJ2-5; TRBD1 matches at 10 bases. The J call is uncertain, as TRBJ2-7 better fits the DNA end. The CDR3 consists of 16 residues. Per the germline V gene, CDR1 is MGHRA and CDR2 is YSYEKL. The CDR3 loop is CASSLPPGQGSYEQYF. CDR3 DNA: TGCGCCAGCAGCCTCCCACCGGGACAGGGGTCCTACGAGCAGTACTTC.

This chain joins TRBV7-2 and TRBJ1-4, with 9 positions matching TRBD1. CDR1 SGHTA and CDR2 FQGNSA come from the germline V gene. The CDR3 consists of 15 residues. With V trimmed by 4 bases and J by 4 bases, 4 bases remained unmatched. CDR3 DNA sequence: TGTGCCAGCAGCTACCAGACAGGGGGTAATGAAAAACTGTTTTTT. The encoded protein is CASSYQTGGNEKLFF.

Only a few counts were recorded for this clone. V usage is TRBV6-5 and J usage is TRBJ1-1; D is possibly TRBD1 (5 bases). Germline V gives CDR1 MNHEY, CDR2 SVGAGI. There are 13 residues in the CDR3. V was pared by 2 bases and J by 5 bases, with 9 bases between. The CDR3 sequence is CASSYGGRTEAFF. In DNA, the CDR3 is TGTGCCAGCAGTTACGGGGGGAGGACTGAAGCTTTCTTT.

The V gene is TRBV6-1, the J gene TRBJ1-2, with D possibly being TRBD1 (5 bases). V dropped 5 bases and J dropped 6 bases, with 16 bases sitting between them. Germline V gene data show CDR1 as MNHNS and CDR2 as SASEGT. There are 14 residues in the CDR3. CDR3 loop: CASSRTTEGDGYTF. The CDR3 DNA is TGTGCCAGCAGTAGAACTACGGAAGGGGATGGCTACACCTTC.

There are a few counts of this clone. The chain couples TRBV7-6 to TRBJ2-1; D remains unclear. Germline V lookup: CDR1 SGHVS, CDR2 FNYEAQ. Trimming took 3 bases from V and 10 from J, leaving 10 bases between them. This CDR3 has 12 amino acids. CDR3 sequence reads: CASSFYEYEQFF. For the CDR3, the DNA is TGTGCCAGCAGCTTTTATGAGTACGAGCAGTTCTTC.

The gene calls are TRBV30 and TRBJ2-1; 13 nucleotides match TRBD2. The CDR3 is 15 residues long. CDR1 is GTSNPN and CDR2 is SVGIG in the germline V gene (reference sequence). After removal of 2 bases from V and 7 bases from J, the junction contained 5 bases not matched to a gene. The CDR3 DNA follows: TGTGCCTGGAGTCTGACTAGCGGGGGGAAAAATGAGCAGTTCTTC. Encoded protein: CAWSLTSGGKNEQFF.

The CDR3 DNA reads TGTGCCAGCAGCTTGAAGCGGGGGGCCCACACAGATACGCAGTATTTT. Residues: CASSLKRGAHTDTQYF. This rearrangement joins TRBV7-2 to TRBJ2-3, with 9 bases lining up with TRBD2. Germline CDR1 is SGHTA and CDR2 is FQGNSA. This CDR3 is built from 16 residues. J was trimmed by 2 bases and V by 3 bases; bases with no gene match: 6.

This chain links TRBV9 with TRBJ2-5; D is undetermined. Trimming cost V 2 bases and J 5 bases, with 13 bases left between them. CDR1 SGDLS and CDR2 YYNGEE come from the germline V gene. The CDR3 runs 14 residues. CDR3 protein: CASSVTPTPETQYF. For the CDR3, the DNA is TGTGCCAGCAGCGTTACCCCGACTCCGGAGACCCAGTACTTC.

V and J are TRBV7-9 and TRBJ1-4; the D gene is possibly TRBD1 (5 bases). V lost 5 bases and J lost 4, with 14 bases in between. This CDR3 contains 15 residues. Per germline, CDR1 SEHNR and CDR2 FQNEAQ (reference sequence). The CDR3 loop reads CASSTTVKDNEKLFF. CDR3 nucleotides: TGTGCCAGCAGCACGACAGTGAAAGATAATGAAAAACTGTTTTTT. The full variable domain, rest sourced from reference TRBV7-9 and TRBJ1-4, is DTGVSQNPRHKITKRGQNVTFRCDPISEHNRLYWYRQTLGQGPEFLTYFQNEAQLEKSRLLSDRFSAERPKGSFSTLEIQRTEQGDSAMYLCASSTTVKDNEKLFFGSGTQLSVL.

The genes are TRBV30 and TRBJ1-6; D is ambiguous. V was clipped by 1 base and J by 3 bases, with 13 bases between them. Per the germline V gene, CDR1 is GTSNPN and CDR2 is SVGIG (reference sequence). The CDR3 consists of 16 residues. CDR3 DNA sequence: TGTGCCTGGAGTGCCCTGTCTCGGGACTATAATTCACCCCTCCACTTT. Encoded protein: CAWSALSRDYNSPLHF.

The V and J genes are TRBV28 and TRBJ1-3; 7 bases fit TRBD1. This CDR3 has 15 amino acids. V shed 4 bases and J 3 bases; nucleotides not matched to a gene: 6. Germline CDR1 is MDHEN and CDR2 is SYDVKM. The CDR3 region has the DNA TGTGCCAGCAGTTCCGGTAGACAGGGTGGAAACACCATATATTTT. This encodes CASSSGRQGGNTIYF.

The CDR3 DNA follows: TGTGCCAACCAACAGGGTTTGGGCACTGAAGCTTTCTTT. As protein: CANQQGLGTEAFF. The V gene is TRBV6-1, the J gene TRBJ1-1; maybe TRBD1 (6 bases). The V and J ends lost 10 bases and 4 bases respectively, with 16 bases between them. Germline-derived CDR1 and CDR2 are MNHNS and SASEGT. The CDR3 has 13 residues.

The chain links TRBV5-4 to TRBJ1-2; TRBD1 aligns across 9 bases. V lost 0 bases to trimming and J lost 11 bases; unmatched junction nucleotides: 8. Germline V lookup: CDR1 SGHNT, CDR2 YYREEE (reference sequence). The CDR3 length is 14 residues. The CDR3 sequence: CASSLDGTGSEYTF. CDR3 in DNA: TGTGCCAGCAGCTTGGATGGGACAGGGTCCGAATACACCTTC.

V gene TRBV7-2 combines with J gene TRBJ2-7; weak D call: TRBD2 (5 bases). Germline V gives CDR1 SGHTA, CDR2 FQGNSA. This CDR3 spans 15 amino acids. V was trimmed by 3 bases and J by 2 bases, leaving 14 bases between them. The CDR3 protein is CASSFRWTSTYEQYF. Written as DNA, the CDR3 is TGTGCCAGCAGCTTTAGATGGACTTCTACCTACGAGCAGTACTTC.

The chain uses TRBV19 and TRBJ1-2, with TRBD1 identical over 10 bases. The CDR3 loop spans 14 amino acids. Germline trimming cut 4 bases from V and 10 bases from J; bases unmatched to any gene: 9. The V gene's germline CDR1 is LNHDA and CDR2 SQIVND (reference sequence). CDR3 in amino acids: CASSTDRGRGAYTF. As DNA, the CDR3 is TGTGCCAGTAGTACCGACAGGGGGCGTGGGGCCTACACCTTC.

The chain uses TRBV10-3 and TRBJ1-1; 8 positions agree with TRBD1. Trimming removed 8 bases from V and 0 bases from J; junction bases left unmatched: 5. Germline CDR1 and CDR2: ENHRY and SYGVKD. This CDR3 has 14 amino acids. Here the CDR3 reads CAIVQGEMNTEAFF. CDR3 nucleotide sequence: TGTGCCATCGTACAGGGGGAGATGAACACTGAAGCTTTCTTT.

This chain connects TRBV12-2 to TRBJ2-1; the table's D gene call, TRBD2, was not cross checked with the DNA. TRBV12-2 is a recognized pseudogene. The CDR3 length is 15 residues. This CDR3 is CASRPISGSYNEQFF. The CDR3 region has the DNA TGTGCAAGTCGCCCCATTAGCGGGTCCTACAATGAGCAGTTCTTC.

In its sample, this clone was seen a few times. The chain employs TRBV7-9 and TRBJ1-1, with TRBD1 matching 9 bases. The ends lost 5 bases at V and 4 bases at J; junction bases unmatched: 5. Germline-derived CDR1 and CDR2 are SEHNR and FQNEAQ (reference sequence). The CDR3 runs 14 residues. DNA of the CDR3: TGTGCCAGCAGCCTCGACAGGGGGGGCACTGAAGCTTTCTTT. Translated, it gives CASSLDRGGTEAFF.